This T cell receptor beta chain was sequenced for a study of CD8 T cells in ankylosing spondylitis. Whole-study results and caveats: Disease-associated clones were reportedly significantly overrepresented in matched ankylosing spondylitis synovial fluid. Previously reported in reactive arthritis synovial fluid and blood were some of the motif variants. A motif of under 10 highly homologous TCR beta variants was seen as apparently characteristic of ankylosing spondylitis blood.

Generation of TCR beta libraries employed quantitative 5'-RACE incorporating molecular barcodes. TCRdb reanalysed the 5' RACE reads using MiXCR and keeps one entry per CDR3 protein. The top ten clones hold approximately 6.2% of a sample with approximately 540,000 distinct CDR3 sequences, roughly an eighth of them seen once. The CDR3 loop spans 14 amino acids. Trimming removed 6 bases from V and 2 bases from J; junction bases left unmatched: 5. CDR1 and CDR2 from the germline V gene are SNHLY and FYNNEI. Turning to this clonotype: Its antigen remains unknown.

This clonotype was obtained from a male donor with ankylosing spondylitis. This chain connects TRBV2 to TRBJ1-2; TRBD1 agrees at 8 bases. Sequencing was performed on blood, either unsorted or a sorted T cell fraction (not recorded which). The CDR3: CASRDREANYGYTF. The CDR3 DNA reads as TGTGCCAGCAGGGACAGGGAAGCCAACTATGGCTACACCTTC.